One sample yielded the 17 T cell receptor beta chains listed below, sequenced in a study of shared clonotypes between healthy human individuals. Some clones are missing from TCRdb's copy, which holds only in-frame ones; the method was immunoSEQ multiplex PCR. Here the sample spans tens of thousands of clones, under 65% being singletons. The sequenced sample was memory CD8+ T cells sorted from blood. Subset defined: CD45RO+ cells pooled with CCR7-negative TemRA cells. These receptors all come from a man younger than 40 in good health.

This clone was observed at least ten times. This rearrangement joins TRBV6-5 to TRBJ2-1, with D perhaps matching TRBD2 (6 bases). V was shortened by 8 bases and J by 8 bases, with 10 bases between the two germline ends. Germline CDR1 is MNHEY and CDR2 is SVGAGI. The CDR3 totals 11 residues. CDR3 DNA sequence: TGTGCCAGCTCCCCGGGAGATGAGCAGTTCTTC. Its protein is CASSPGDEQFF.

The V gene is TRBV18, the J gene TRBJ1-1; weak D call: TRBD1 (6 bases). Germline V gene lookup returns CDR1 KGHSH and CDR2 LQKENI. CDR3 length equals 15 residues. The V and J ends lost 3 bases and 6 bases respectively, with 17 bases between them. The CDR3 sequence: CASSPTGGPRSEAFF. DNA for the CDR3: TGTGCCAGCTCACCTACGGGGGGCCCTCGCTCTGAAGCTTTCTTT.

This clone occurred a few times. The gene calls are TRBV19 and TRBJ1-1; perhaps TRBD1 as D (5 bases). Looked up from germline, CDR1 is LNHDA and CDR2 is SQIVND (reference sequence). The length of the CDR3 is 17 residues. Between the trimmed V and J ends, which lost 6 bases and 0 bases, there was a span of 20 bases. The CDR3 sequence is CASSLVGEATMNTEAFF. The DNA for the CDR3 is TGTGCCAGTAGCCTAGTAGGGGAGGCAACCATGAACACTGAAGCTTTCTTT.

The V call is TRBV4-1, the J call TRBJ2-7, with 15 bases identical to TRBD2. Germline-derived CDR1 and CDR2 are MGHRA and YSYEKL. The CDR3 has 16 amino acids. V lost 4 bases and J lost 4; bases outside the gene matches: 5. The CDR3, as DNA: TGCGCCAGCAGCCGGGGACTAGCGGGAGGTTCGTACGAGCAGTACTTC. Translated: CASSRGLAGGSYEQYF.

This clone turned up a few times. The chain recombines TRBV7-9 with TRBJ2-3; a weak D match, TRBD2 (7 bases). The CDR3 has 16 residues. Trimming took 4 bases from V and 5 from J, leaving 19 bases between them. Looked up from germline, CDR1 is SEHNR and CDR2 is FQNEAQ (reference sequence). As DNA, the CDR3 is TGTGCCAGCAGCTCCACCGGGGGGCGGGAGCGAGATACGCAGTATTTT. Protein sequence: CASSSTGGRERDTQYF.

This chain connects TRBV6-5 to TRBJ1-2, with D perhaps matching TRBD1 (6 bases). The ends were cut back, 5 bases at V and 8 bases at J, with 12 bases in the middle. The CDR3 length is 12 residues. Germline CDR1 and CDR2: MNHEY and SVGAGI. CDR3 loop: CASSTRGQGYTF. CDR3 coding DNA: TGTGCCAGCAGTACGCGTGGACAGGGCTACACCTTC.

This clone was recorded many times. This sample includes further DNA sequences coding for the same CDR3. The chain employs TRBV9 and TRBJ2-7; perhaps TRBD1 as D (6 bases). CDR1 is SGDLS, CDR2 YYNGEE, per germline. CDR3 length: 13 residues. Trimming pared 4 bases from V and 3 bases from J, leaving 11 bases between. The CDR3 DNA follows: TGTGCCAGCAGCAGGGAAGGGGGCTACGAGCAGTACTTC. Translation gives CASSREGGYEQYF. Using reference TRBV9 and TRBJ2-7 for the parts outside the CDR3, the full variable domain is DSGVTQTPKHLITATGQRVTLRCSPRSGDLSVYWYQQSLDQGLQFLIQYYNGEERAKGNILERFSAQQFPDLHSELNLSSLELGDSALYFCASSREGGYEQYFGPGTRLTVT.

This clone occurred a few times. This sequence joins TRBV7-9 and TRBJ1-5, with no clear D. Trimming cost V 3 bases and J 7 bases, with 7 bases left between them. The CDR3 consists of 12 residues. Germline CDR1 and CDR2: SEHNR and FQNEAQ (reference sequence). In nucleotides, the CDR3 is TGTGCCAGCAGCTTTACGTTGCAGCCCCAGCATTTT. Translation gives CASSFTLQPQHF.

DNA of the CDR3: TGTGCCACCAGCAGAGTAGGGGATTATGGCTACACCTTC. Residues: CATSRVGDYGYTF. V is TRBV15 and J is TRBJ1-2, with D possibly being TRBD1 (5 bases). In germline, CDR1 is LNHNV, CDR2 YYDKDF (reference sequence). The CDR3 runs 13 residues. V was cut by 1 base and J by 5 bases, with 8 bases left in between. Full variable domain (remainder filled in from reference TRBV15 and TRBJ1-2): DAMVIQNPRYQVTQFGKPVTLSCSQTLNHNVMYWYQQKSSQAPKLLFHYYDKDFNNEADTPDNFQSRRPNTSFCFLDIRSPGLGDTAMYLCATSRVGDYGYTFGSGTRLTVV.

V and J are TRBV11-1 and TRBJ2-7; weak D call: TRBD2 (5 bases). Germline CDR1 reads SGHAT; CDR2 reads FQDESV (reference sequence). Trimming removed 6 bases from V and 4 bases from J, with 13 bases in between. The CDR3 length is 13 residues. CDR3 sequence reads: CASSILGTYEQYF. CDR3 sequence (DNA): TGTGCCAGCAGTATACTAGGAACTTACGAGCAGTACTTC.

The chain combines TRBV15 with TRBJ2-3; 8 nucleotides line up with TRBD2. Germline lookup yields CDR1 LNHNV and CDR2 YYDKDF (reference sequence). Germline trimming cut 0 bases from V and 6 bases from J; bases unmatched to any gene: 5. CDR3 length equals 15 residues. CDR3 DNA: TGTGCCACCAGCAGAGATAGAGCGGGAGCGGATACGCAGTATTTT. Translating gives CATSRDRAGADTQYF.

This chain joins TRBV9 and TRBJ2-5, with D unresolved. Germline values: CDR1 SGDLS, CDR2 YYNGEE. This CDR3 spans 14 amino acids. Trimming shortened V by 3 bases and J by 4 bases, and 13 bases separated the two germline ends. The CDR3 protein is CASSGGSSSETQYF. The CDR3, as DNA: TGTGCCAGCAGCGGGGGTTCAAGTTCAGAGACCCAGTACTTC.

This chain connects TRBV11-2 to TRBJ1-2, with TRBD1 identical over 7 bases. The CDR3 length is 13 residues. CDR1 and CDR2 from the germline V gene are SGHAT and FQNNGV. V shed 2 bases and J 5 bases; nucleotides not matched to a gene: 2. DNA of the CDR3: TGTGCCAGCAGCTTATACAGGGGTTATGGCTACACCTTC. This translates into CASSLYRGYGYTF.

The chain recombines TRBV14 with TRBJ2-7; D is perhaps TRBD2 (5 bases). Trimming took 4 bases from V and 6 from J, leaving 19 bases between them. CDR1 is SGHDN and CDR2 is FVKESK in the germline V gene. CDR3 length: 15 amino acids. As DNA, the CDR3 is TGTGCCAGCAGCCCAACCCGGGCCCTAGGAGGCGAGCAGTACTTC. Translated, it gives CASSPTRALGGEQYF.

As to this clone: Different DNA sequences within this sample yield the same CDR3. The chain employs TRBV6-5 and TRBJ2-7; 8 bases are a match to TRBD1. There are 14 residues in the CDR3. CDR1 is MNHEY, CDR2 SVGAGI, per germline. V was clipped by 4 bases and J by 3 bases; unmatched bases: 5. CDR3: CASSSGTGGYEQYF. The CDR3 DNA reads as TGTGCCAGCAGTTCCGGGACAGGAGGCTACGAGCAGTACTTC.

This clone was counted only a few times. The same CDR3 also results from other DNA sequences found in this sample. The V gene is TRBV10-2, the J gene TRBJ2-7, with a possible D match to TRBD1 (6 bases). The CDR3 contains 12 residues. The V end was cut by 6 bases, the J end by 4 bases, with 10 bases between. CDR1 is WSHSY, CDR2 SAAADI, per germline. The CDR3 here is CASSERGYEQYF. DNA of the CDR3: TGCGCCAGCAGCGAGAGGGGGTACGAGCAGTACTTC.

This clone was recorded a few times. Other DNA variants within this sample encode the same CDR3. CDR3 loop: CASSLAGTYNEQFF. The CDR3, as DNA: TGTGCCAGCAGCTTAGCGGGGACATACAATGAGCAGTTCTTC. The chain employs TRBV7-9 and TRBJ2-1, with D perhaps TRBD1 (6 bases). The CDR3 totals 14 residues. From germline, CDR1 is SEHNR and CDR2 FQNEAQ (reference sequence). The V and J ends lost 0 bases and 4 bases respectively, with 7 bases between them.